This T cell receptor beta chain was recorded in a study of cytomegalovirus exposure and HLA in healthy donors. Study-level information: The approximately 120 validation repertoires were reported in a later analysis to have been generated on the same platform as the roughly 700 first-cohort repertoires.

On this clone: Its antigen is not known.

The repertoire was sequenced with immunoSEQ multiplex PCR; TCRdb's copy has only in-frame clones and lacks some. The data show about 330,000 clones, with more than 80% seen just once and around 0.8% held by the top ten. V was pared by 7 bases and J by 3 bases, with 7 bases of the junction left unmatched. The CDR3 is 14 amino acids. The germline V gene encodes CDR1 MNHNY and CDR2 SVGAGI (reference sequence). Notes on the study in general: Among TCR beta chains, those listed as cytomegalovirus-associated numbered some 170. Across donors, most TCRs were seen rarely, yet some public ones were widespread.

The chain joins TRBV6-6 to TRBJ2-7, with 9 bases identical to TRBD2. This receptor was obtained from a woman aged 18-29 years in good health and CMV-seronegative. Sequences were obtained from PBMCs. CDR3 DNA: TGTGCCAGCACCACGGGACTAGCCAGCTACGAGCAGTACTTC. Its translation: CASTTGLASYEQYF.